Only one count was recorded for the clone carrying this T cell receptor beta chain. These data are taken from a study of blood T cell repertoires in COVID-19. Sequencing was performed with immunoSEQ multiplex PCR; in TCRdb, only in-frame clones are kept and a portion is missing. The data hold approximately 300,000 clones, with roughly 87% observed a single time. Germline V gene data show CDR1 as SGHTA and CDR2 as FQGNSA. This CDR3 is 14 amino acids long. V was pared by 3 bases and J by 8 bases, with 5 bases of the junction left unmatched. This chain links TRBV7-2 with TRBJ2-1, with 9 bases matching TRBD2. This receptor was obtained from a man between 50 and 59 years old with active or convalescent COVID-19. The sequenced material came from peripheral blood. The CDR3 DNA is TGTGCCAGCAGCTTGGGACTAGCCAACGATGAGCAGTTCTTC. Residues: CASSLGLANDEQFF.